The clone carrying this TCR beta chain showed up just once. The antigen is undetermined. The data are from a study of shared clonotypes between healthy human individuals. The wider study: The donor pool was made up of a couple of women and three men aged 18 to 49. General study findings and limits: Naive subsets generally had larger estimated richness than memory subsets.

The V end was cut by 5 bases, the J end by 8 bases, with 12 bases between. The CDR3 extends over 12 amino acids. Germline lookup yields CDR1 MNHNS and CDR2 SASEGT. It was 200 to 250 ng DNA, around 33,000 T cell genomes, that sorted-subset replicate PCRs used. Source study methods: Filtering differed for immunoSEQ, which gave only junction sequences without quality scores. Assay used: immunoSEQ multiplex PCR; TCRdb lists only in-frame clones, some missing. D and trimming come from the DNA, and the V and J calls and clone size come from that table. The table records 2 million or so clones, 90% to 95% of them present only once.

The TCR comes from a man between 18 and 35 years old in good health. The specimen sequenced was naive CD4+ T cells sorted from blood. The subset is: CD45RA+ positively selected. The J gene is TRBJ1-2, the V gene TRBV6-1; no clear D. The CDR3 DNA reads TGTGCCAGCAGTAGCGGTTCTATGGGCTACACCTTC. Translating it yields CASSSGSMGYTF.